Sequencing of this T cell receptor beta chain was carried out in a study of shared clonotypes between healthy human individuals. This clone was detected only a few times. Its specificity is unknown. Deep-level settings were used for running the assay. Only in-frame clones appear in the TCRdb table, and some are missing; sequencing was by immunoSEQ multiplex PCR. The sample yields about 1 million clones, around 76% seen once. Trimming removed 3 bases from V and 2 bases from J, with 14 bases in between. The CDR3 covers 15 residues. The germline gives CDR1 SGHRS, CDR2 YFSETQ. Study observations and caveats: A few donors shared approximately 5% of their naive CD4 clonotypes. Sequencing depth was expected to influence donor clonotype sharing.

This sequence joins TRBV5-1 and TRBJ1-1; D unresolved. Sequenced input: memory CD4+ T cells sorted from blood. Documented subset: CD45RA-negative fraction. The sequence was collected from a man aged 18 to 30 in good health. DNA for the CDR3: TGCGCCAGCAGCTCGGGGAGCGAGCCTAACACTGAAGCTTTCTTT. Translated: CASSSGSEPNTEAFF.